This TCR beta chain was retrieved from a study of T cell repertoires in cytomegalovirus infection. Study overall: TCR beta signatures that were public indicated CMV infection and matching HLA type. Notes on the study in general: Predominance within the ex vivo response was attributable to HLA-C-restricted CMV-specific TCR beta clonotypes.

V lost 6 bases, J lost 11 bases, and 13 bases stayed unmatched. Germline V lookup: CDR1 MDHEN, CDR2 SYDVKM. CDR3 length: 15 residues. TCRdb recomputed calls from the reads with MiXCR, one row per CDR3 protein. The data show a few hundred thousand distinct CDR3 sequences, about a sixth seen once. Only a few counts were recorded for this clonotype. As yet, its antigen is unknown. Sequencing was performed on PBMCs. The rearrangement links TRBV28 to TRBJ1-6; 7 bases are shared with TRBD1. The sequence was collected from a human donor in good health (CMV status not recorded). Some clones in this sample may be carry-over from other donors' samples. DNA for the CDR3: TGTGCCAGCAGCTACCGGGACAGCCAGACGACACCCCTCCACTTT. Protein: CASSYRDSQTTPLHF.